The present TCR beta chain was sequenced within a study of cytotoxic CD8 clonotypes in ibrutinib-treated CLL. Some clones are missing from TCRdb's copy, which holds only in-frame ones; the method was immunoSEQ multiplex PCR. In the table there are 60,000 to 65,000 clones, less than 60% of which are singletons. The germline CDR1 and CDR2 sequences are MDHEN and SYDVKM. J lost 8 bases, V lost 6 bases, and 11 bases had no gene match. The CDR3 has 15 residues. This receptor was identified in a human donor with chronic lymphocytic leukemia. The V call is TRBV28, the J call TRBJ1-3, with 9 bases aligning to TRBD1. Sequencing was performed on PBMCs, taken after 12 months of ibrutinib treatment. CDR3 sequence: CASRRPGQGYYTIYF. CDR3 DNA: TGTGCCAGCAGAAGACCGGGACAGGGATATTACACCATATATTTT. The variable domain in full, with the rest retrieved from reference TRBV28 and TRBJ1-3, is DVKVTQSSRYLVKRTGEKVFLECVQDMDHENMFWYRQDPGLGLRLIYFSYDVKMKEKGDIPEGYSVSREKKERFSLILESASTNQTSMYLCASRRPGQGYYTIYFGEGSWLTVV.